This T cell receptor beta chain was sequenced in a study of shared clonotypes between healthy human individuals. Across the study: Aged between 18 and 49, the donors were two women and three men.

Details on this clone: What it binds is not known.

Study-level points and caveats: Sequencing depth was a factor that was expected to affect clonotype sharing among donors.

TCRdb's copy holds only in-frame clones and misses some; the assay was immunoSEQ multiplex PCR. Here the sample spans more than 2,000,000 clones, over 90% being singletons. This TCR came from a man aged 18 to 30 in good health. Some clones in this sample may be carry-over from other donors' samples. Sequenced input: naive CD4+ T cells from PBMCs. As for subset: CD45RA+ positively selected.

CDR3 coding DNA: TGTGCCAGCAGCCAGGGTGGAGGGGGTTTTGGAAACACCATATATTTT. Its protein is CASSQGGGGFGNTIYF. This chain joins TRBV5-4 and TRBJ1-3, with a possible D match to TRBD1 (6 bases). Trimming pared 4 bases from V and 3 bases from J, leaving 17 bases between. The CDR3 is made up of 16 amino acids. Germline lookup yields CDR1 SGHNT and CDR2 YYREEE (reference sequence).